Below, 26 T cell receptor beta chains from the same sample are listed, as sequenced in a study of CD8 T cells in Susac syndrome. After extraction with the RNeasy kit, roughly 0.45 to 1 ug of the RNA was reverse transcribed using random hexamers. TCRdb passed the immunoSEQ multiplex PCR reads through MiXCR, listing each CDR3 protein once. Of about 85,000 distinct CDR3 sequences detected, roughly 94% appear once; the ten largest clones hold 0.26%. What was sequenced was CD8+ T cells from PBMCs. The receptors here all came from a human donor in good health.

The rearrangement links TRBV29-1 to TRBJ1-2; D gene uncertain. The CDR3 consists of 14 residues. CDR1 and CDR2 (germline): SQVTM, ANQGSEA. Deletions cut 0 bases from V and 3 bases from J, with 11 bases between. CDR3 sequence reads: CSVEEDRPHYGYTF. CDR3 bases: TGCAGCGTTGAAGAGGATCGCCCCCACTATGGCTACACCTTC.

The CDR3 nucleotides are TGTGCCAGCAGCTTAGCAGGACAGAGCTACAATGAGCAGTTCTTC. Translation gives CASSLAGQSYNEQFF. The V call is TRBV7-9, the J call TRBJ2-1; D might be TRBD1 (6 bases). V lost 0 bases and J 3 bases, leaving 9 bases between the germline ends. The CDR3 has 15 residues. Germline V lookup: CDR1 SEHNR, CDR2 FQNEAQ (reference sequence).

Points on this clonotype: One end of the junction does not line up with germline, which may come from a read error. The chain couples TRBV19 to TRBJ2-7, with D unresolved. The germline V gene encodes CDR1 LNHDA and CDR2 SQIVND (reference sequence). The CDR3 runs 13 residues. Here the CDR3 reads CASSITSTHFVHF. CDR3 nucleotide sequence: TGTGCCAGTAGTATCACCTCTACCCACTTCGTTCACTTC.

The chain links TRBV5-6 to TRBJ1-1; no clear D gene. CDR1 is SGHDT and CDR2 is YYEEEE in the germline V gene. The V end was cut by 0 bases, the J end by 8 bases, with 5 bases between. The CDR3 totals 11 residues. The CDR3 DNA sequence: TGTGCCAGCAGCTTGGGGGGAGAAGCTTTCTTT. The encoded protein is CASSLGGEAFF.

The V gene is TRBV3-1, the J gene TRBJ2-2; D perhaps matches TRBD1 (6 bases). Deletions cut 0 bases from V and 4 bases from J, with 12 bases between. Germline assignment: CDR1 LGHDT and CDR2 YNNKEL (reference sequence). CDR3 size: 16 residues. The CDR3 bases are TGTGCCAGCAGCCAAGATCAAACAGGGCCCACCGGGGAGCTGTTTTTT. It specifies CASSQDQTGPTGELFF.

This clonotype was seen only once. CDR3 sequence: CASSQDSGESYNEQFF. CDR3 coding DNA: TGTGCCAGCAGCCAAGACTCGGGGGAATCCTACAATGAGCAGTTCTTC. This rearrangement joins TRBV3-1 to TRBJ2-1; a weak D match, TRBD2 (6 bases). CDR1 is LGHDT, CDR2 YNNKEL, per germline (reference sequence). Trimming took 0 bases from V and 1 from J, leaving 10 bases between them. This CDR3 has 16 residues.

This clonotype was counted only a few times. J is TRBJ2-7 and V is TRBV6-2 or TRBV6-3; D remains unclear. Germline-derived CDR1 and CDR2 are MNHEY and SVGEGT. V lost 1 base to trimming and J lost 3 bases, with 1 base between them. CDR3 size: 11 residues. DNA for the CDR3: TGTGCCAGCAGTTACTTCTACGAGCAGTACTTC. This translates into CASSYFYEQYF.

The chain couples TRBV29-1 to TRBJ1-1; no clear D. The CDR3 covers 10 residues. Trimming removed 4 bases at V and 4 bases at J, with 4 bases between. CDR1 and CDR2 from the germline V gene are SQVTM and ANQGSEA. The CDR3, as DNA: TGCAGCGTTGCAGGCACTGAAGCTTTCTTT. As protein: CSVAGTEAFF.

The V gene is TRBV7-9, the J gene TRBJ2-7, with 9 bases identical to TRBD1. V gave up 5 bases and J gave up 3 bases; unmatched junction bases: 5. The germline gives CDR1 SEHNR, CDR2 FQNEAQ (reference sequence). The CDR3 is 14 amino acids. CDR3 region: CASSTPGQGYEQYF. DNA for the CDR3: TGTGCCAGCAGCACACCGGGACAGGGCTACGAGCAGTACTTC.

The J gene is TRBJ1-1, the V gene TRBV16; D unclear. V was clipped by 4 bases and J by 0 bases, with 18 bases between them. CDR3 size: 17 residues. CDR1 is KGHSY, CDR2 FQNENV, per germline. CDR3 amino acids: CASSLPFGVTLNTEAFF. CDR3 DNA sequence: TGTGCCAGCAGCCTCCCTTTTGGGGTTACGCTGAACACTGAAGCTTTCTTT.

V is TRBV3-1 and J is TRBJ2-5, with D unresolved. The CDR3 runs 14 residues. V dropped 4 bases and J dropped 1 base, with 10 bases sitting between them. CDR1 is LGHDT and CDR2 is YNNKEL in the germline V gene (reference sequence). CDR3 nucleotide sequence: TGTGCCAGCAGCCCGCTTCTCCTCCAAGAGACCCAGTACTTC. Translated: CASSPLLLQETQYF.

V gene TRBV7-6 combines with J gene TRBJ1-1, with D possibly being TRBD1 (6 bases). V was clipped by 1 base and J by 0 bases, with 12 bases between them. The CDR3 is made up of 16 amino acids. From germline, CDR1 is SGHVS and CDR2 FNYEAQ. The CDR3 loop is CASSLDGGGLNTEAFF. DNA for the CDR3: TGTGCCAGCAGCTTAGATGGGGGCGGGTTGAACACTGAAGCTTTCTTT. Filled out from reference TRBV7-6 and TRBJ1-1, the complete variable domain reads GAGVSQSPRYKVTKRGQDVALRCDPISGHVSLYWYRQALGQGPEFLTYFNYEAQQDKSGLPNDRFSAERPEGSISTLTIQRTEQRDSAMYRCASSLDGGGLNTEAFFGQGTRLTVV.

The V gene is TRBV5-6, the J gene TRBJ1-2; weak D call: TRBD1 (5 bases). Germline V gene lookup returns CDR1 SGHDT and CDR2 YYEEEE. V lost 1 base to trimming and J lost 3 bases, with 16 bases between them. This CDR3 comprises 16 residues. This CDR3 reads CASSLSRVNLYYGYTF. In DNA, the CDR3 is TGTGCCAGCAGCTTGAGCAGGGTAAACTTGTACTATGGCTACACCTTC.

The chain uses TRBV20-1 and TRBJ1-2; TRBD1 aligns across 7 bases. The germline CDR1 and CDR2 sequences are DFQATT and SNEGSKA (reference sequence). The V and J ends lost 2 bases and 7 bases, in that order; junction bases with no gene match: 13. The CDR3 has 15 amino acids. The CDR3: CSARRMTGKFGGYTF. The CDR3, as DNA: TGCAGTGCTAGAAGAATGACAGGGAAGTTTGGTGGCTACACCTTC.

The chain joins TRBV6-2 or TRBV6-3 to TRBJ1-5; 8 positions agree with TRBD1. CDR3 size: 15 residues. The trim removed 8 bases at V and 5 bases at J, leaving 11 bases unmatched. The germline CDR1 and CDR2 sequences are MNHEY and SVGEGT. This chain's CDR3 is CASRGRTGWDQPQHF. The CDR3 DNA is TGTGCCAGCCGGGGAAGGACAGGGTGGGATCAGCCCCAGCATTTT.

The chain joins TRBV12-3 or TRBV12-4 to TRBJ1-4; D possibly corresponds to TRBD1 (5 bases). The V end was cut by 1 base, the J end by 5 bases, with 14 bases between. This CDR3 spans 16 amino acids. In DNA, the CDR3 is TGTGCCAGCAGTTTAGAAGCCAGACAGATAAATGAAAAACTGTTTTTT. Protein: CASSLEARQINEKLFF.

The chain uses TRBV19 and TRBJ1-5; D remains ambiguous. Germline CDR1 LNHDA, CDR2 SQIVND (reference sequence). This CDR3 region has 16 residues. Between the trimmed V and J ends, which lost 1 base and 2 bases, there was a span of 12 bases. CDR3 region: CASSIGSGFRNQPQHF. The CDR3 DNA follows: TGTGCCAGTAGTATAGGATCCGGGTTTCGCAATCAGCCCCAGCATTTT.

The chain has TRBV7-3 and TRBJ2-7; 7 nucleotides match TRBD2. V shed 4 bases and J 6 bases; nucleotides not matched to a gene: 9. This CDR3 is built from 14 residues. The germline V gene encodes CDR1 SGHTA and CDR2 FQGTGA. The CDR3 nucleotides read TGTGCCAGCAGCTACGAGGCGGGAGTAGGCGAGCAGTACGTC. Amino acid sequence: CASSYEAGVGEQYV.

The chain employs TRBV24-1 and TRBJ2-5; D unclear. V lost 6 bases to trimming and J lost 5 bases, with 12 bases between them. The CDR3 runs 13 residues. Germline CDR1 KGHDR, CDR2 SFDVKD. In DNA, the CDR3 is TGTGCCACCAGTCTGGCGGACGGGGAGACCCAGTACTTC. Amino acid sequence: CATSLADGETQYF.

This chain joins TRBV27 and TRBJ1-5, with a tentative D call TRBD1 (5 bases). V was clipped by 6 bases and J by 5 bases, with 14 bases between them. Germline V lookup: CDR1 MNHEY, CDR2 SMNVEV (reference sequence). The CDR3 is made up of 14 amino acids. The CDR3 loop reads CASSAEWGDQPQHF. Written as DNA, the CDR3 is TGTGCCAGCAGCGCGGAATGGGGGGATCAGCCCCAGCATTTT.

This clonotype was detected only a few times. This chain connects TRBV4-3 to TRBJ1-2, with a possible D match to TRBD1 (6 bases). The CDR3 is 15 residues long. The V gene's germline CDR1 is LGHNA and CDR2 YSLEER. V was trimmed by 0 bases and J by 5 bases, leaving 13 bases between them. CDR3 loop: CASSQDSGDGYGYTF. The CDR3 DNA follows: TGCGCCAGCAGCCAAGATTCAGGGGACGGATATGGCTACACCTTC.

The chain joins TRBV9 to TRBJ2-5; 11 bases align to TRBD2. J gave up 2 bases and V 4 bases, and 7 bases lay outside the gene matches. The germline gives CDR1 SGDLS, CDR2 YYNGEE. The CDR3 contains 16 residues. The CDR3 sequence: CASSQTGTSGQETQYF. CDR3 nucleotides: TGTGCCAGCAGCCAAACCGGGACTAGCGGACAAGAGACCCAGTACTTC. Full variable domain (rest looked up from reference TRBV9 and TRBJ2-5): DSGVTQTPKHLITATGQRVTLRCSPRSGDLSVYWYQQSLDQGLQFLIQYYNGEERAKGNILERFSAQQFPDLHSELNLSSLELGDSALYFCASSQTGTSGQETQYFGPGTRLLVL.

For the CDR3, the DNA is TGTGCCAGCAGCCGGCGTGCAGCGGAGACAGATACGCAGTATTTT. Translated, it gives CASSRRAAETDTQYF. The chain combines TRBV7-9 with TRBJ2-3, with D perhaps matching TRBD2 (5 bases). Trimming left V 5 bases short and J 3 bases short, with 15 bases between. The CDR3 has 15 amino acids. Germline V CDR1 and CDR2: SEHNR, FQNEAQ (reference sequence).

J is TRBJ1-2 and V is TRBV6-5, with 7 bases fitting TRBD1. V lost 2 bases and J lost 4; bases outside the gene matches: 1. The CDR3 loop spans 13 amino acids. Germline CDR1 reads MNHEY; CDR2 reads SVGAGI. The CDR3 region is CASSYQGGYGYTF. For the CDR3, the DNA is TGTGCCAGCAGTTACCAGGGGGGCTATGGCTACACCTTC.

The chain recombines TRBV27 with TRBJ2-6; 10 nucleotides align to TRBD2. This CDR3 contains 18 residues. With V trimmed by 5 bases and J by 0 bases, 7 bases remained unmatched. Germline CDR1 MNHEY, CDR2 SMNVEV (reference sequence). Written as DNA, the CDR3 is TGTGCCAGCAGTATCCTAGCGGGAGTTACCTCTGGGGCCAACGTCCTGACTTTC. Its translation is CASSILAGVTSGANVLTF.

The CDR3 bases are TGTGCCAGCAGCTTAGCCCTGGAGCGGTTACGGAGCTCCTACGAGCAGTACGTC. This translates into CASSLALERLRSSYEQYV. The chain has TRBV11-2 and TRBJ2-7, with a weak D call TRBD2 (5 bases). Trimming shortened V by 1 base and J by 0 bases, and 19 bases separated the two germline ends. Germline V gives CDR1 SGHAT, CDR2 FQNNGV. The CDR3 has 18 residues.